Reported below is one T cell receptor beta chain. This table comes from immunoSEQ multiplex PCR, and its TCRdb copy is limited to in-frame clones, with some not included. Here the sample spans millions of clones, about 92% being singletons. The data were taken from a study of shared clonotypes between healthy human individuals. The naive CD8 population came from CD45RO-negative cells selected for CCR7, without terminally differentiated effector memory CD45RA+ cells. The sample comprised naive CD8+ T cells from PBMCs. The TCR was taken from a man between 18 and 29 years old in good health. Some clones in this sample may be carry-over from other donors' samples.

The CDR3 region is CASSLGERGYYNEQFF. Written as DNA, the CDR3 is TGTGCCAGCAGTTTAGGGGAGCGGGGTTACTACAATGAGCAGTTCTTC. The chain uses TRBV28 and TRBJ2-1; TRBD2 matches 7 bases. The CDR3 is 16 amino acids. Germline assignment: CDR1 MDHEN and CDR2 SYDVKM. Trimming took 2 bases from V and 3 from J; bases not matched to a gene: 7.